This TCR beta chain was obtained from a study of CD8+CD57+ T cells in acquired aplastic anemia. General study results and limits: Shared by patients and controls, 25 to 30 CD8+ CDR3s were abundant in patients.

Genomic DNA served as template for TCR beta VDJ and CDR3 profiling. From the reads, TCRdb called clonotypes with MiXCR, one entry per CDR3 protein. Found here are 150,000 or so distinct CDR3 sequences, 48% of them singletons; the top ten hold roughly 30%. This clonotype was detected many times. What it binds is unknown. Germline V gene sequence: CDR1 MNHNS, CDR2 SASEGT. Deletions cut 2 bases from V and 4 bases from J, with 9 bases between. The CDR3 is made up of 13 amino acids. By flow cytometry, patients selected for sequencing had shown an expansion of CD8+CD57+ cells. At the time of blood sampling, patients had not yet received any therapy.

The receptor comes from a human donor with aplastic anemia. Sequencing used sorted CD4+, CD8+, or CD8+CD57+ T cells (not recorded which) from PBMCs. The chain uses TRBV6-1 and TRBJ2-7; D possibly matches TRBD1 or TRBD2 (5 bases each). The CDR3 DNA reads as TGTGCCAGCAGTGAATGGGACGTATACGAGCAGTACTTC. It codes for CASSEWDVYEQYF.